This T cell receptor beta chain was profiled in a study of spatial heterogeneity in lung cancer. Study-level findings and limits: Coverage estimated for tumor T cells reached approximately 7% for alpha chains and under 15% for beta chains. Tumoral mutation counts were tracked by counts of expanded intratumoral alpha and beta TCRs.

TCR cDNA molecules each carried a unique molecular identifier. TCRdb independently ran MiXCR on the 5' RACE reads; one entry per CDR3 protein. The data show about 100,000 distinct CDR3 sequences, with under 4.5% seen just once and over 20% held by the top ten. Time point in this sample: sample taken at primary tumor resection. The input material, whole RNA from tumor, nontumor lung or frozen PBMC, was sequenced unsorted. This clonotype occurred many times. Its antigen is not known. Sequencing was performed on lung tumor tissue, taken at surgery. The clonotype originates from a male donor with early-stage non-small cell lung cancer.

The CDR3 region is CASSPHLGERNSYEQYF. The CDR3 DNA reads as TGTGCCAGCAGCCCCCACTTAGGGGAGCGGAACTCCTACGAGCAGTACTTC. The V gene is TRBV28, the J gene TRBJ2-7; TRBD1 or TRBD2 may be the D gene (5 bases each). The V end lost 6 bases, the J end lost 0 bases, and 21 bases lay between the germline ends. Germline V CDR1 and CDR2: MDHEN, SYDVKM. The length of the CDR3 is 17 residues.